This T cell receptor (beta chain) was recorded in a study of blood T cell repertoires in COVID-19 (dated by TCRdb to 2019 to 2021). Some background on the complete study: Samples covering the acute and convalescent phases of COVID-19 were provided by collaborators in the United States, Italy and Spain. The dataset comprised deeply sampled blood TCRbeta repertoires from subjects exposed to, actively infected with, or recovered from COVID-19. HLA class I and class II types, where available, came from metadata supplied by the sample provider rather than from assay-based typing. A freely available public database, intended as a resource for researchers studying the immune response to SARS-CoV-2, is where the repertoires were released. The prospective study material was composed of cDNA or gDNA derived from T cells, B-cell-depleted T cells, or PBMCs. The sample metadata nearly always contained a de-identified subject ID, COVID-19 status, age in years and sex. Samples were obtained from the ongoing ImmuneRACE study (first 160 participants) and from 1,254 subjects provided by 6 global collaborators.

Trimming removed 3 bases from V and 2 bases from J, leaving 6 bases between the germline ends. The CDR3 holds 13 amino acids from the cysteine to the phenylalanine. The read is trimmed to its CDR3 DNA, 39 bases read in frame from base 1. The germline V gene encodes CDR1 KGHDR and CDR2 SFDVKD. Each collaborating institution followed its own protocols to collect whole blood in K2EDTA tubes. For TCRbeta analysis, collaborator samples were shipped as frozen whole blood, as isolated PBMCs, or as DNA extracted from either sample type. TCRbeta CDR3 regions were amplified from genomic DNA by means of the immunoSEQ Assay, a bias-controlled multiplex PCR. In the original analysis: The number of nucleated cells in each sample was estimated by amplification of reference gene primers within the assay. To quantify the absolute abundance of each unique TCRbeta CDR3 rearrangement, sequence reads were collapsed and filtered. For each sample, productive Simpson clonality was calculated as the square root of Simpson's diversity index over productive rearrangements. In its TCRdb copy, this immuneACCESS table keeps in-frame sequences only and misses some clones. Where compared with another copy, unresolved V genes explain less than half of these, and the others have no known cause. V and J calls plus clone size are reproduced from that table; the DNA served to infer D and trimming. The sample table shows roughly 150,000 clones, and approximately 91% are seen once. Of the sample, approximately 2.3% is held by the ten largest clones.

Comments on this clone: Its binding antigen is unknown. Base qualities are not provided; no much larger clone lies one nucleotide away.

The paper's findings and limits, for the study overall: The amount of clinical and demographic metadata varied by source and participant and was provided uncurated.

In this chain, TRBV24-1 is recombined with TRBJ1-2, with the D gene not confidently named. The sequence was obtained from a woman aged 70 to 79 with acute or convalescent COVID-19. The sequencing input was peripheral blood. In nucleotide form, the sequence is TGTGCCACCAGTGATGGAGTGAACTATGGCTACACCTTC. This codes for CATSDGVNYGYTF.